A single sample gave rise to the 6 T cell receptor beta chains below, sequenced in a study of technical replicates of blood from several donors. Assay: immunoSEQ multiplex PCR; the TCRdb copy retains only in-frame clones and omits some. The table shows fewer than 100,000 clones, with 70% to 90% occurring only once. Sequencing was performed on T cells isolated from PBMCs. Every receptor here comes from a human donor in good health.

In this sample, this clone turned up once. The rearrangement uses TRBV5-1 and TRBJ2-4; 8 nucleotides agree with TRBD1. Germline V lookup: CDR1 SGHRS, CDR2 YFSETQ. The CDR3 runs 15 residues. With 0 bases clipped from V and 8 bases from J, the junction kept 7 bases outside the gene matches. The CDR3: CASSLEGQGKDIQYF. The CDR3 bases are TGCGCCAGCAGCTTGGAAGGACAGGGTAAGGACATTCAGTACTTC.

The V call is TRBV30, the J call TRBJ2-3; a possible D gene is TRBD2 (6 bases). The CDR3 has 14 residues. Germline-derived CDR1 and CDR2 are GTSNPN and SVGIG (reference sequence). The V end lost 5 bases, the J end lost 3 bases, and 15 bases lay between the germline ends. The CDR3 nucleotides are TGTGCCTGGGCGGGACCCCGCGGGACAGATACGCAGTATTTT. Encoded protein: CAWAGPRGTDTQYF.

The CDR3 DNA is TGTGCCAGCAGTTGGACAGGGGAAGGCGAGCAGTACTTC. This translates into CASSWTGEGEQYF. The chain recombines TRBV27 with TRBJ2-7; 9 nucleotides line up with TRBD1. Germline trimming cut 4 bases from V and 6 bases from J; bases unmatched to any gene: 4. CDR3 length equals 13 residues. Looked up from germline, CDR1 is MNHEY and CDR2 is SMNVEV (reference sequence).

The V gene is TRBV27, the J gene TRBJ2-4, with no clear D. V was trimmed by 6 bases and J by 3 bases, leaving 18 bases between them. The germline CDR1 and CDR2 sequences are MNHEY and SMNVEV (reference sequence). The CDR3 is 16 amino acids. The CDR3: CASRKWSETHKNIQYF. DNA of the CDR3: TGTGCCAGCAGGAAATGGTCTGAGACACACAAAAACATTCAGTACTTC.

The V gene is TRBV13, the J gene TRBJ2-3; TRBD2 matches at 10 bases. Germline loops: CDR1 PRHDT, CDR2 FYEKMQ (reference sequence). The V segment lost 4 bases and the J segment 8 bases; nucleotides outside the gene matches: 12. The CDR3 runs to 16 residues. This chain's CDR3 is CASSSTPLAGDATQYF. The CDR3 nucleotides read TGTGCCAGCAGCTCCACCCCGCTAGCGGGAGATGCTACGCAGTATTTT.

The rearrangement links TRBV27 to TRBJ2-7; the match to TRBD1 covers 7 bases. Germline CDR1 reads MNHEY; CDR2 reads SMNVEV (reference sequence). V was clipped by 4 bases and J by 0 bases; unmatched bases: 3. The length of the CDR3 is 14 residues. CDR3 coding DNA: TGTGCCAGCAGTTGGACAGGAATCTCCTACGAGCAGTACTTC. This codes for CASSWTGISYEQYF.